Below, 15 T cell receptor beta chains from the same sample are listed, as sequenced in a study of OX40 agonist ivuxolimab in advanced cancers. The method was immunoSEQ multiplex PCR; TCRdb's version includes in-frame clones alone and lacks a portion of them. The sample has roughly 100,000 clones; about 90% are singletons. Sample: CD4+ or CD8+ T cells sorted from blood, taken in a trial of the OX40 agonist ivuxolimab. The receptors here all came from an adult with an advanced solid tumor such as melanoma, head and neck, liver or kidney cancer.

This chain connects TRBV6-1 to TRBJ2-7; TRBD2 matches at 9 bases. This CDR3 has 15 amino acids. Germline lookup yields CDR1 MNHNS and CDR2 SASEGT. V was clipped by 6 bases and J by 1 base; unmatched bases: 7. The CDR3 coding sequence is TGTGCCAGCAGAAGGACTAGCGCGTTGTCCTACGAGCAGTACTTC. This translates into CASRRTSALSYEQYF.

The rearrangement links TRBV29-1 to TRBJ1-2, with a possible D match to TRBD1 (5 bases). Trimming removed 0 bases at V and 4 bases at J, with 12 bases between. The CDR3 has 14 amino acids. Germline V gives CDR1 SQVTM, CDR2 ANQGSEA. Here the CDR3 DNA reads TGCAGCGTTGAAGATCGGGGGTCGGTCTATGGCTACACCTTC. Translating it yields CSVEDRGSVYGYTF.

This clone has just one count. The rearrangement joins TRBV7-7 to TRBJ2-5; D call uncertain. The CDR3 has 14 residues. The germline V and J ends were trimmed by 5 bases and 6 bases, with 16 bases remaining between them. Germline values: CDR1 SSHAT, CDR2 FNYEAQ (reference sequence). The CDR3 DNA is TGTGCCAGCAGCCACTCCCCCACCGGCCAGACCCAGTACTTC. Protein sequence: CASSHSPTGQTQYF.

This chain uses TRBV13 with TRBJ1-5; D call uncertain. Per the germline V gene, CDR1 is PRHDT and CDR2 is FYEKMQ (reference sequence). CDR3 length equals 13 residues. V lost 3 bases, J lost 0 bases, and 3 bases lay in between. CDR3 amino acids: CASSFGSNQPQHF. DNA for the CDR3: TGTGCCAGCAGCTTTGGTAGCAATCAGCCCCAGCATTTT.

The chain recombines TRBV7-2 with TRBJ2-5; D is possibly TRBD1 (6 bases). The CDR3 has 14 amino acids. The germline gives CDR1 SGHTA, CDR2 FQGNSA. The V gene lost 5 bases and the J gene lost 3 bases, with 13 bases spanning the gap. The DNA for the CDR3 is TGTGCCAGCAGCCCCGGGACACGTAAAGAGACCCAGTACTTC. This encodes CASSPGTRKETQYF.

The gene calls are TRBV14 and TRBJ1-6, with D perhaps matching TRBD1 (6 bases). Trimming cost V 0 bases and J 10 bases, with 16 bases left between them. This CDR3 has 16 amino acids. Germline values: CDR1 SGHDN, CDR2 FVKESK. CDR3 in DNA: TGTGCCAGCAGCCAAGATCCCCAGATGAGGGGGTCACCCCTCCACTTT. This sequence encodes CASSQDPQMRGSPLHF.

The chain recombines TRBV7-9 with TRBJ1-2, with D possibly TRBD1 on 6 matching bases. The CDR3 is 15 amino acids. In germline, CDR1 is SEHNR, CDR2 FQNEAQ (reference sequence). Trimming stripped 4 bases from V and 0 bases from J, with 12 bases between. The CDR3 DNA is TGTGCCAGCAGCTCCCGAGCAGGGGCTAACTATGGCTACACCTTC. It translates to CASSSRAGANYGYTF.

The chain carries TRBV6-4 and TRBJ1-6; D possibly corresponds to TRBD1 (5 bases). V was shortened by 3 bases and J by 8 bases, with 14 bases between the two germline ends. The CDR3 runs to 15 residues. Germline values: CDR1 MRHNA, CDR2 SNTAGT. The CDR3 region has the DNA TGTGCCAGCAGTGAATACGGGACGGCCCATTCACCCCTCCACTTT. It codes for CASSEYGTAHSPLHF.

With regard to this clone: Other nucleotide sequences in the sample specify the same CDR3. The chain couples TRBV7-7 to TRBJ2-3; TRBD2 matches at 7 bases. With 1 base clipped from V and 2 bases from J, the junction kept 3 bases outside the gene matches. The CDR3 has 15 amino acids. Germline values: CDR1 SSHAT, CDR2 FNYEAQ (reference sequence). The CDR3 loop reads CASSLGLAVTDTQYF. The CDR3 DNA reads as TGTGCCAGCAGCTTAGGGCTAGCGGTCACAGATACGCAGTATTTT.

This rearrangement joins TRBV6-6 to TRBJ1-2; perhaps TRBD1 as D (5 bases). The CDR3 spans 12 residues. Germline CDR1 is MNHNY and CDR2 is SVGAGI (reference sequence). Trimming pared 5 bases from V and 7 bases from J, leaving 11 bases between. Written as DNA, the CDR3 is TGTGCCAGCAGTGGGGCGCAAGGTGGCTACACCTTC. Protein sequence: CASSGAQGGYTF.

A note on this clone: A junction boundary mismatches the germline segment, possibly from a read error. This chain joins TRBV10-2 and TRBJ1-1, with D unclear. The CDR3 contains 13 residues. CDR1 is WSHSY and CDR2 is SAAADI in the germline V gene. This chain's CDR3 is CASRSTPNAEAFF. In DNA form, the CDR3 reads TGCGCCAGCAGATCCACTCCGAACGCTGAAGCTTTCTTT.

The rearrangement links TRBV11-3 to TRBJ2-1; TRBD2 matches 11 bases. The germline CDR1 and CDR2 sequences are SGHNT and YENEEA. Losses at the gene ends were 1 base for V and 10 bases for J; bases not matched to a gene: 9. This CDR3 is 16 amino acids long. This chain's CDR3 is CASSLGSGGANTEQFF. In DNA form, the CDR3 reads TGTGCCAGCAGCTTAGGTAGCGGGGGGGCAAACACCGAGCAGTTCTTC.

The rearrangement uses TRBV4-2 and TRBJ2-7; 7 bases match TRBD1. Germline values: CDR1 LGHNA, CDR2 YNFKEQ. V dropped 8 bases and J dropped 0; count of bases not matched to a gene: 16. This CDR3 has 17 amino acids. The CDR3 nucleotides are TGTGCCAGCCCAACCTGGGACAGCCGGCCCAGCTCCTACGAGCAGTACTTC. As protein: CASPTWDSRPSSYEQYF.

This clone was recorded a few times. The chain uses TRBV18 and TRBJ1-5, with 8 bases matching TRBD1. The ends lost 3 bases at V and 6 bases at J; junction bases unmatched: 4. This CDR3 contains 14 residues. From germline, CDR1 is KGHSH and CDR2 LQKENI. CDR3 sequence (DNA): TGTGCCAGCTCACCTTGGACAGGGACTCAGCCCCAGCATTTT. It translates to CASSPWTGTQPQHF.

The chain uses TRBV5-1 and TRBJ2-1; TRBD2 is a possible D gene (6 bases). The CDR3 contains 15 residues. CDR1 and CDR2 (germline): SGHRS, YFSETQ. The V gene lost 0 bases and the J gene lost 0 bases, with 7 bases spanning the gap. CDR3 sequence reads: CASSLAGSSYNEQFF. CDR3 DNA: TGCGCCAGCAGCTTGGCCGGGAGCTCCTACAATGAGCAGTTCTTC.